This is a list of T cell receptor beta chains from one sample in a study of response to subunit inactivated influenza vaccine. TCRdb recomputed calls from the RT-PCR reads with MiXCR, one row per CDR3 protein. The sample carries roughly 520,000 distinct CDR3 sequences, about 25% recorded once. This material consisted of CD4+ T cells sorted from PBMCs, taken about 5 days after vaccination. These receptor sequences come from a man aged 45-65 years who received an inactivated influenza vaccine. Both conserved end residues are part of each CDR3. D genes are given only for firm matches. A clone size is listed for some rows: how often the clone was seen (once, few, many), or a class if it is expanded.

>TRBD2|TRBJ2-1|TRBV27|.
TGTGCCAGCGCGCGACTAGCGGGAGGGCCTAGTGAGCAGTTCTTC
CASARLAGGPSEQFF
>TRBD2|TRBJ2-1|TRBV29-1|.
TGCAGCGCCGAGGACCTAGCGGGGAGGGGGGCGCAGTTCTTC
CSAEDLAGRGAQFF
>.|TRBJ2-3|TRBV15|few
TGTGCCACCAGCAGAAGCCCCCTAGGGGATACGCAGTATTTT
CATSRSPLGDTQYF
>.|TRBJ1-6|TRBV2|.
TGTGCCAGCCAGGGTGATTATTCACCCCTCCACTTT
CASQGDYSPLHF
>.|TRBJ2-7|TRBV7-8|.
TGTGCCAGCAGCTCGCGACAGGACAAGACAATAGAGCAGTACTTC
CASSSRQDKTIEQYF
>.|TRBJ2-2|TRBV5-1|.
TGCGCCAGCACCTCCGGGACGTACTTCACCGGGGAGCTGTTTTTT
CASTSGTYFTGELFF
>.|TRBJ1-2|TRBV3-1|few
TGTGCCAGCAGCCAAGAGGTGGAGAGTTACGGCTACACCTTC
CASSQEVESYGYTF
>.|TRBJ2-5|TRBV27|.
TGTGCCAGCAGTATGACTAGGCTTGGGGAGACCCAGTACTTC
CASSMTRLGETQYF
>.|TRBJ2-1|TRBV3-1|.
TGTGCCAGCAGCCAAGGATTTGGGTTCGATGAGCAGTTCTTC
CASSQGFGFDEQFF
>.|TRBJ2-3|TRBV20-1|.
TGCAGTGTCCAATCACCCGGTCTCAACAGTCCCACAGATACGCAGTATTTT
CSVQSPGLNSPTDTQYF
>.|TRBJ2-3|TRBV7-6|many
TGTGCCAGCAGCCCCCGCTCTGGTAGCAGCACAGATACGCAGTATTTT
CASSPRSGSSTDTQYF
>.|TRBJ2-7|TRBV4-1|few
TGCGCCAGCAGCCGACAGGAGGGCAGCTCCTACGAGCAGTACTTC
CASSRQEGSSYEQYF
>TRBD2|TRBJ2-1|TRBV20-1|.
TGCAGTGCTAGAGATCAAGAGTTGGGTAGCGGGAGATACAATGAGCAGTTCTTC
CSARDQELGSGRYNEQFF
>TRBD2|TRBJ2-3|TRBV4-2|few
TGTGCCAGCAGCCAAGCACCGGGACTAGCGTCGGATACGCAGTATTTT
CASSQAPGLASDTQYF
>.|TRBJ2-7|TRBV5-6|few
TGTGCCAGCAGCCTGCGGACTCCCTCGCACGAGCAGTACTTC
CASSLRTPSHEQYF
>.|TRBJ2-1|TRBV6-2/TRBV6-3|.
TGTGCCAGCAGTTACGTGGCCGGGGGAAGCTCCTACAATGAGCAGTTCTTC
CASSYVAGGSSYNEQFF
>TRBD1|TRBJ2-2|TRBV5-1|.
TGCGCCAGCAGCGGGACAGGGTTAGGCGGGGAGCTGTTTTTT
CASSGTGLGGELFF
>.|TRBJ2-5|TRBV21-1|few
TGTGCCAGCAAAGTGTCACCGGAGCCAGAGACCCAGTACTTC
CASKVSPEPETQYF
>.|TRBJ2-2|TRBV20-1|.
TGCAGCGGACTGAACACCGGGGAGCTGTTTTTT
CSGLNTGELFF
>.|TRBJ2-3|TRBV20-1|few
TGCAGTGCTAGACGAGTGAGCGCCGGGATGTGGGGAGATACGCAGTATTTT
CSARRVSAGMWGDTQYF
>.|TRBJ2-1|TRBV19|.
TGTGCCAGTAGTATGAGGGACACCTACTACAATGAGCAGTTCTTC
CASSMRDTYYNEQFF
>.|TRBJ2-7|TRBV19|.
TGTGCCAGTAGTATGAGGGGGACCTACGAGCAGTACTTC
CASSMRGTYEQYF
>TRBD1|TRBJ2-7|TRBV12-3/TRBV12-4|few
TGTGCCAGCAGTTCCGGACAGGGTGGGCAGTACTTC
CASSSGQGGQYF
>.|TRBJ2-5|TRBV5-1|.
TGCGCCAGCAGCGAACAGGGAGTCGGTGAGACCCAGTACTTC
CASSEQGVGETQYF
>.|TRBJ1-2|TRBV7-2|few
TGTGCCAGCAGCTTAAAGGGGTTGAACTATGGCTACACCTTC
CASSLKGLNYGYTF
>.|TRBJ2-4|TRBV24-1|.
TGTGCCACCAGTGATTCTGGACTACAAATTCAGTACTTC
CATSDSGLQIQYF
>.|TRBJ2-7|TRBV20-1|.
TGCTGTGCTAGAGATCGCCAGGGGTACTCCTACGAGCAGTACTTC
CCARDRQGYSYEQYF
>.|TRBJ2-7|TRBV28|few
TGTGCCAGCAGTTTAGTGGCGGGCACCTACGAGCAGTACTTC
CASSLVAGTYEQYF
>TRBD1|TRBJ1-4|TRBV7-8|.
TGTGCCAGCAGCCACAGGGGACAGAAAAGTGGACTGTTTTTT
CASSHRGQKSGLFF
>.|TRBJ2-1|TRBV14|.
TGTGCCAGCAGCCAAGATCGCGGCGAGACGGTATACAATGAGCAGTTCTTC
CASSQDRGETVYNEQFF
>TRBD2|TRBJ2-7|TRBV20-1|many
TGCAGTGCTAGTGGCGGGAGGGCCTACTACGAGCAGTACTTC
CSASGGRAYYEQYF
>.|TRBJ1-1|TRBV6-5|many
TGTGCCAGCAGTTACGTAGGGAGCACTGAAGCTTTCTTT
CASSYVGSTEAFF
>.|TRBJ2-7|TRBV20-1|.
TGCAGTGCTAGTGACGGTAGCAGCCACGAGCAGTACTTC
CSASDGSSHEQYF
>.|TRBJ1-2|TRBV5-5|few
TGTGCCAGCAGCTTGGGAGACAGCCGGAGCTATGGCTACACCTTC
CASSLGDSRSYGYTF